Shown below are 9 T cell receptor beta chains from a single sample sequenced in a study of CD8+ T cells in alopecia areata. Reverse transcription of extracted RNA yielded cDNA, which provided the sequencing template. Clones were read by immunoSEQ multiplex PCR, and TCRdb kept only the in-frame ones, dropping some. The sample consists of some 120,000 clones, around 60% of them appearing once. The sequences come from CD4+ T cells sorted from blood, collected at week 0. The source is a human donor with alopecia areata.

The chain has TRBV18 and TRBJ1-1, with D possibly matching TRBD1 (5 bases). V lost 5 bases to trimming and J lost 7 bases, with 17 bases between them. The CDR3 is 14 residues long. In germline, CDR1 is KGHSH, CDR2 LQKENI. The CDR3 DNA is TGTGCCAGCTCATCGTTAAACCGGGACGGTGAAGCTTTCTTT. This translates into CASSSLNRDGEAFF.

The rearrangement uses TRBV5-1 and TRBJ2-7; no firm D call. Trimming took 3 bases from V and 3 from J, leaving 13 bases between them. Germline assignment: CDR1 SGHRS and CDR2 YFSETQ. The CDR3 sequence is 14 residues long. This CDR3 reads CASSSFGEHYEQYF. Written as DNA, the CDR3 is TGCGCCAGCAGCTCGTTTGGGGAACACTACGAGCAGTACTTC.

This clone was seen a handful of times. The chain carries TRBV10-3 and TRBJ2-5; 8 nucleotides line up with TRBD2. Germline CDR1 and CDR2: ENHRY and SYGVKD. The CDR3 totals 11 residues. V trimming: 5 bases; J trimming: 11 bases; junction bases outside the gene matches: 4. The CDR3 DNA is TGTGCCATCAGTACCGGGGGGGAGCAGTACTTC. Translation: CAISTGGEQYF.

This chain links TRBV15 with TRBJ2-7; D is ambiguous. The CDR3 contains 14 residues. V was pared by 8 bases and J by 5 bases, with 19 bases between. Germline values: CDR1 LNHNV, CDR2 YYDKDF (reference sequence). CDR3 protein: CATARGRLRDEQYF. The CDR3 nucleotides read TGTGCCACCGCCCGCGGCCGTTTACGGGACGAGCAGTACTTC. The whole variable domain, remainder taken from reference TRBV15 and TRBJ2-7, is DAMVIQNPRYQVTQFGKPVTLSCSQTLNHNVMYWYQQKSSQAPKLLFHYYDKDFNNEADTPDNFQSRRPNTSFCFLDIRSPGLGDTAMYLCATARGRLRDEQYFGPGTRLTVT.

This clone was counted a few times. The CDR3 DNA is TGCAGCGACGCCCGACAGAATAGCAATCAGCCCCAGCATTTT. Translating gives CSDARQNSNQPQHF. V gene TRBV29-1 combines with J gene TRBJ1-5, with D perhaps matching TRBD1 (5 bases). Germline lookup yields CDR1 SQVTM and CDR2 ANQGSEA. Deletions cut 7 bases from V and 0 bases from J, with 13 bases between. CDR3 length: 14 residues.

This clone has a handful of counts. This chain uses TRBV10-3 with TRBJ1-4; TRBD1 is a possible D gene (5 bases). The CDR3 is 13 amino acids. V was pared by 6 bases and J by 2 bases, with 7 bases between. Germline loops: CDR1 ENHRY, CDR2 SYGVKD. The CDR3: CAIRTDTNEKLFF. The CDR3 region has the DNA TGTGCCATCAGGACAGATACTAATGAAAAACTGTTTTTT.

This CDR3 is CASPGLVSDEQFF. Here the CDR3 DNA reads TGTGCCTCCCCGGGACTAGTTTCGGATGAGCAGTTCTTC. The gene calls are TRBV30 and TRBJ2-1, with 8 bases aligning to TRBD2. Germline values: CDR1 GTSNPN, CDR2 SVGIG (reference sequence). With V trimmed by 7 bases and J by 8 bases, 10 bases remained unmatched. The CDR3 length is 13 residues.

The chain is built from TRBV2 and TRBJ1-1; possibly TRBD1 for D (6 bases). This CDR3 spans 15 amino acids. The V and J ends lost 3 bases and 0 bases respectively, with 11 bases between them. CDR1 and CDR2 from the germline V gene are SNHLY and FYNNEI. The CDR3 nucleotides are TGTGCCAGCAGTGAGGACAGCGTAATGAACACTGAAGCTTTCTTT. Amino acid sequence: CASSEDSVMNTEAFF.

This chain joins TRBV27 and TRBJ1-4, with D perhaps matching TRBD1 (5 bases). Germline V CDR1 and CDR2: MNHEY, SMNVEV (reference sequence). V gave up 4 bases and J gave up 11 bases, with 14 bases separating them. This CDR3 contains 13 residues. The CDR3 nucleotides read TGTGCCAGCAGTTCAAGGCAGGGTTGGAAACTGTTTTTT. Amino acid sequence: CASSSRQGWKLFF.